Below, 10 T cell receptor beta chains from the same sample are listed, as sequenced in a study of T cell changes during pregnancy in multiple sclerosis. Libraries were prepared by immunoSEQ multiplex PCR; TCRdb keeps only in-frame clonotypes and omits some of them. The table has tens of thousands of clones, around 89% seen once. Sequences were derived from CD8+ T cells from peripheral blood mononuclear cells, sampled after pregnancy. The receptors originated from a female donor with multiple sclerosis, enrolled in a pregnancy study.

V and J are TRBV21-1 and TRBJ1-2. TRBV21-1 is an annotated pseudogene. The CDR3 loop spans 16 amino acids. The CDR3 DNA reads as TGTGCCAGCAGCTCCCTAGACGGAGTTTGCCCGTATGGCTACACCTTC. Translation: CASSSLDGVCPYGYTF.

CDR3 in DNA: TGTGCCACCAGCAGTGGGGCCGTCGAACCTAGCACAGATACGCAGTATTTT. Translating it yields CATSSGAVEPSTDTQYF. This chain joins TRBV15 and TRBJ2-3; D is perhaps TRBD1 (5 bases). The V gene's germline CDR1 is LNHNV and CDR2 YYDKDF (reference sequence). This CDR3 contains 17 residues. V lost 3 bases to trimming and J lost 0 bases, with 16 bases between them.

The chain combines TRBV28 with TRBJ1-4; D is possibly TRBD1 (5 bases). Looked up from germline, CDR1 is MDHEN and CDR2 is SYDVKM. The germline V and J ends were trimmed by 3 bases and 8 bases, with 16 bases remaining between them. This CDR3 has 15 amino acids. This chain's CDR3 is CASSLTTLRGEKLFF. CDR3 DNA: TGTGCCAGCAGTTTGACGACATTAAGGGGCGAAAAACTGTTTTTT.

A single count supports this clone. This rearrangement joins TRBV6-6 to TRBJ1-1, with 7 bases fitting TRBD1. V trimming: 5 bases; J trimming: 0 bases; junction bases outside the gene matches: 3. CDR1 is MNHNY and CDR2 is SVGAGI in the germline V gene (reference sequence). The CDR3 contains 14 residues. The CDR3 here is CASSLGTVNTEAFF. The CDR3 nucleotides read TGTGCCAGCAGTCTAGGGACAGTGAACACTGAAGCTTTCTTT.

The rearrangement uses TRBV4-3 and TRBJ2-7; D is undetermined. This CDR3 has 15 amino acids. The germline gives CDR1 LGHNA, CDR2 YSLEER. V was shortened by 0 bases and J by 5 bases, with 14 bases between the two germline ends. DNA for the CDR3: TGCGCCAGCAGCCAAGATCGGGTCTCCAGCGACGAGCAGTACTTC. Its protein product is CASSQDRVSSDEQYF.

This sequence joins TRBV11-2 and TRBJ2-2; the D is unclear. The CDR3 spans 12 residues. With 5 bases removed from V and 5 bases from J, the gap between germline ends came to 6 bases. Germline CDR1 is SGHAT and CDR2 is FQNNGV. The CDR3 protein is CASSAVTGELFF. CDR3 nucleotides: TGTGCCAGCAGCGCAGTAACCGGGGAGCTGTTTTTT.

The J gene is TRBJ2-7, the V gene TRBV5-5, with TRBD2 as a possible D gene (5 bases). CDR1 is SGHKS and CDR2 is YYEKEE in the germline V gene (reference sequence). The V end was cut by 0 bases, the J end by 6 bases, with 10 bases between. CDR3 length: 13 amino acids. CDR3 protein: CASSLERASEQYF. The CDR3 region has the DNA TGTGCCAGCAGCTTGGAGAGGGCGAGCGAGCAGTACTTC.

V gene TRBV25-1 combines with J gene TRBJ2-1, with 9 nucleotides matching TRBD1. Trimming removed 4 bases from V and 2 bases from J; junction bases left unmatched: 3. CDR3 length: 15 residues. Germline CDR1 and CDR2: MGHDK and SYGVNS. CDR3 amino acids: CASSVGQGTYNEQFF. Written as DNA, the CDR3 is TGTGCCAGCAGTGTGGGACAGGGAACCTACAATGAGCAGTTCTTC.

The gene calls are TRBV7-9 and TRBJ2-1; D remains ambiguous. Germline CDR1 is SEHNR and CDR2 is FQNEAQ (reference sequence). CDR3 size: 12 residues. V lost 5 bases and J 7 bases, leaving 9 bases between the germline ends. The CDR3 sequence is CASSSLINEQFF. The CDR3 nucleotides read TGTGCCAGCAGCAGTCTAATAAATGAGCAGTTCTTC.

The gene calls are TRBV18 and TRBJ2-1; 8 nucleotides line up with TRBD1. The length of the CDR3 is 13 residues. Germline-derived CDR1 and CDR2 are KGHSH and LQKENI. J was trimmed by 6 bases and V by 4 bases; bases with no gene match: 2. The CDR3, as DNA: TGTGCCAGCTCACTAGGACAGGGCAATGAGCAGTTCTTC. Protein: CASSLGQGNEQFF.